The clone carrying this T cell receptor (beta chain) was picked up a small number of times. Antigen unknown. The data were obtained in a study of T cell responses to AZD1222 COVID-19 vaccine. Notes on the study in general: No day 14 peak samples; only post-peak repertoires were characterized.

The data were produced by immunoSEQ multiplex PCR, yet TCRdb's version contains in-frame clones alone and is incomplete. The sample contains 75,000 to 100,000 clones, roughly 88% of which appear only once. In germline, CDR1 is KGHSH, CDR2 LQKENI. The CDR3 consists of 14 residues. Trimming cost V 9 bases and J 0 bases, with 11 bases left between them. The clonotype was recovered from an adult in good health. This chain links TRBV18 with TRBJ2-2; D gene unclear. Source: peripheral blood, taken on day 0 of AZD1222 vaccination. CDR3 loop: CASRQRTNTGELFF. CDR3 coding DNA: TGTGCCAGTCGTCAGCGAACGAACACCGGGGAGCTGTTTTTT.